These T cell receptor beta chains were read from a single sample in a study of blood T cell repertoires in COVID-19. The assay was immunoSEQ multiplex PCR, and TCRdb's table has in-frame clones only and misses some. Of 250,000 or so clones listed, over 75% are singletons. Sample: PBMCs or T cells enriched from blood (not recorded which). All receptors come from a middle-aged woman who had been exposed to COVID-19. Both conserved end residues are part of each CDR3. The D gene is left open where the match is weak. Expanded clones are given a class, and other clones once, few, many or no size at all.

v_gene: TRBV14
j_gene: TRBJ2-3
d_gene: TRBD2
abundance: .
CDR3aa: CARSISGLAGGRIDTQYF
CDR3nt: TGTGCCAGGTCGATCTCGGGACTAGCGGGGGGGCGCATAGATACGCAGTATTTT

v_gene: TRBV11-2
j_gene: TRBJ2-5
d_gene: .
abundance: .
CDR3aa: CASSSSWPQETQYF
CDR3nt: TGTGCCAGCAGCTCCTCATGGCCCCAAGAGACCCAGTACTTC

v_gene: TRBV6-6
j_gene: TRBJ2-3
d_gene: TRBD1
abundance: .
CDR3aa: CASSDRGRRFIDTQYF
CDR3nt: TGTGCCAGCAGCGACAGGGGGCGCCGGTTTATAGATACGCAGTATTTT

v_gene: TRBV29-1
j_gene: TRBJ1-5
d_gene: .
abundance: .
CDR3aa: CSVTFSGQNQPQHF
CDR3nt: TGCAGCGTGACGTTCTCAGGACAGAATCAGCCCCAGCATTTT

v_gene: TRBV7-2
j_gene: TRBJ1-5
d_gene: .
abundance: .
CDR3aa: CASSLVGGYSNQPQHF
CDR3nt: TGTGCCAGCAGCTTAGTCGGGGGGTATAGCAATCAGCCCCAGCATTTT

v_gene: TRBV2
j_gene: TRBJ2-3
d_gene: TRBD2
abundance: .
CDR3aa: CASSGGVDTQYF
CDR3nt: TGTGCCAGCTCGGGGGGGGTAGATACGCAGTATTTT

v_gene: TRBV9
j_gene: TRBJ1-2
d_gene: TRBD1
abundance: .
CDR3aa: CASSLRTGGSGYTF
CDR3nt: TGTGCCAGCAGCCTACGGACAGGGGGTAGTGGCTACACCTTC

v_gene: TRBV7-8
j_gene: TRBJ1-1
d_gene: TRBD1
abundance: once
CDR3aa: CASGRGQDPEAFF
CDR3nt: TGTGCCAGCGGACGTGGACAGGATCCTGAAGCTTTCTTT

v_gene: TRBV18
j_gene: TRBJ2-7
d_gene: TRBD1
abundance: .
CDR3aa: CASSPPGTAHSYEQYF
CDR3nt: TGTGCCAGCTCACCACCCGGGACAGCGCACTCCTACGAGCAGTACTTC

v_gene: TRBV11-2
j_gene: TRBJ2-2
d_gene: .
abundance: once
CDR3aa: CASSLESRGWGTGELFF
CDR3nt: TGTGCCAGCAGCTTAGAGAGCAGGGGTTGGGGCACCGGGGAGCTGTTTTTT

v_gene: TRBV19
j_gene: TRBJ1-2
d_gene: .
abundance: once
CDR3aa: CASSVGILRYGYTF
CDR3nt: TGTGCCAGTAGTGTAGGGATACTACGGTATGGCTACACCTTC

v_gene: TRBV6-5
j_gene: TRBJ1-1
d_gene: .
abundance: few
CDR3aa: CASTTEGGTEAFF
CDR3nt: TGTGCCAGCACGACGGAAGGGGGAACTGAAGCTTTCTTT

v_gene: TRBV28
j_gene: TRBJ1-5
d_gene: TRBD1
abundance: .
CDR3aa: CASSLEGQGQVQPQHF
CDR3nt: TGTGCCAGCAGTTTAGAGGGACAGGGCCAGGTTCAGCCCCAGCATTTT

v_gene: TRBV13
j_gene: TRBJ1-4
d_gene: .
abundance: .
CDR3aa: CASSVYSFATNEKLFF
CDR3nt: TGTGCCAGCAGCGTATACAGCTTTGCAACTAATGAAAAACTGTTTTTT

v_gene: TRBV7-6
j_gene: TRBJ2-1
d_gene: TRBD2
abundance: once
CDR3aa: CASSPSGSNEQFF
CDR3nt: TGTGCCAGCAGCCCTAGCGGGAGCAATGAGCAGTTCTTC

v_gene: TRBV7-3
j_gene: TRBJ1-1
d_gene: TRBD1
abundance: .
CDR3aa: CASSNRGNTEAFF
CDR3nt: TGTGCCAGCAGCAACAGGGGGAACACTGAAGCTTTCTTT

v_gene: TRBV28
j_gene: TRBJ1-5
d_gene: TRBD1
abundance: .
CDR3aa: CASSLGGQGFQPQHF
CDR3nt: TGTGCCAGCAGTTTAGGGGGACAGGGCTTTCAGCCCCAGCATTTT

v_gene: TRBV19
j_gene: TRBJ2-7
d_gene: .
abundance: .
CDR3aa: CASSIRGHSAYEQYF
CDR3nt: TGTGCCAGTAGTATCCGCGGCCATAGCGCCTACGAGCAGTACTTC

v_gene: TRBV18
j_gene: TRBJ1-2
d_gene: TRBD1
abundance: .
CDR3aa: CACNDRGPAWANYGYTF
CDR3nt: TGTGCTTGCAACGACAGGGGACCCGCCTGGGCGAACTATGGCTACACCTTC

v_gene: TRBV6-2/TRBV6-3
j_gene: TRBJ2-7
d_gene: TRBD1
abundance: .
CDR3aa: CASSYSGQFSYEQYF
CDR3nt: TGTGCCAGCAGTTACTCGGGACAGTTTTCCTACGAGCAGTACTTC

v_gene: TRBV19
j_gene: TRBJ1-1
d_gene: .
abundance: .
CDR3aa: CASSIDGHHTEAFF
CDR3nt: TGTGCCAGTAGTATAGACGGACACCACACTGAAGCTTTCTTT

v_gene: TRBV5-1
j_gene: TRBJ2-5
d_gene: TRBD1
abundance: .
CDR3aa: CASSIGQGSRETQYF
CDR3nt: TGCGCCAGCAGCATCGGACAGGGGTCGAGAGAGACCCAGTACTTC

v_gene: TRBV19
j_gene: TRBJ2-3
d_gene: TRBD2
abundance: .
CDR3aa: CASSIVPGGVTDTQYF
CDR3nt: TGTGCCAGTAGTATAGTCCCGGGAGGAGTTACAGATACGCAGTATTTT

v_gene: TRBV6-5
j_gene: TRBJ1-2
d_gene: .
abundance: .
CDR3aa: CARTPFYGYTF
CDR3nt: TGTGCCAGAACTCCCTTCTATGGCTACACCTTC

v_gene: TRBV12-3/TRBV12-4
j_gene: TRBJ1-1
d_gene: .
abundance: .
CDR3aa: CASSFTGPEAFF
CDR3nt: TGTGCCAGCAGTTTCACAGGGCCTGAAGCTTTCTTT

v_gene: TRBV7-8
j_gene: TRBJ1-3
d_gene: .
abundance: few
CDR3aa: CASSPQGFGNTIYF
CDR3nt: TGTGCCAGCAGCCCCCAGGGATTTGGAAACACCATATATTTT

v_gene: TRBV15
j_gene: TRBJ1-3
d_gene: .
abundance: .
CDR3aa: CATSRSTWRGSSGNTIYF
CDR3nt: TGTGCCACCAGCAGATCAACCTGGAGGGGTTCATCTGGAAACACCATATATTTT

v_gene: TRBV18
j_gene: TRBJ1-4
d_gene: .
abundance: .
CDR3aa: CASSRVWARDEKLFF
CDR3nt: TGTGCCAGCTCACGAGTATGGGCGCGGGATGAAAAACTGTTTTTT

v_gene: TRBV19
j_gene: TRBJ1-5
d_gene: .
abundance: .
CDR3aa: CASKDRSSNQPQHF
CDR3nt: TGTGCCAGTAAGGACAGATCTAGCAATCAGCCCCAGCATTTT

v_gene: TRBV5-1
j_gene: TRBJ2-5
d_gene: TRBD2
abundance: .
CDR3aa: CASSIGTSGVKTQYF
CDR3nt: TGCGCCAGCAGCATCGGGACTAGCGGGGTGAAGACCCAGTACTTC

v_gene: TRBV6-4
j_gene: TRBJ2-3
d_gene: TRBD1
abundance: once
CDR3aa: CASSRDRGTSDTQYF
CDR3nt: TGTGCCAGCAGCCGGGACAGGGGAACGTCAGATACGCAGTATTTT

v_gene: TRBV7-9
j_gene: TRBJ2-2
d_gene: TRBD2
abundance: .
CDR3aa: CASSGRGLAGHTGELFF
CDR3nt: TGTGCCAGCAGCGGGCGAGGGCTAGCGGGACACACCGGGGAGCTGTTTTTT

v_gene: TRBV21-1
j_gene: TRBJ1-1
d_gene: .
abundance: .
CDR3aa: CASSKRGTGKGTEAFF
CDR3nt: TGTGCCAGCAGCAAAAGGGGGACAGGGAAAGGTACTGAAGCTTTCTTT

v_gene: TRBV14
j_gene: TRBJ2-1
d_gene: TRBD1
abundance: .
CDR3aa: CASSLNRGTSYNEQFF
CDR3nt: TGTGCCAGCAGCCTCAACAGGGGCACCTCCTACAATGAGCAGTTCTTC

v_gene: TRBV2
j_gene: TRBJ2-3
d_gene: .
abundance: .
CDR3aa: CASLDSLYTDTQYF
CDR3nt: TGTGCCAGCCTCGACTCGCTTTACACAGATACGCAGTATTTT

v_gene: TRBV2
j_gene: TRBJ1-1
d_gene: .
abundance: .
CDR3aa: CASSADAGDRRRYTEAFF
CDR3nt: TGTGCCAGCAGTGCGGATGCGGGGGATCGCCGGCGATACACTGAAGCTTTCTTT

v_gene: TRBV9
j_gene: TRBJ1-1
d_gene: .
abundance: .
CDR3aa: CASSVEAAANTEAFF
CDR3nt: TGTGCCAGCAGCGTAGAAGCGGCAGCTAACACTGAAGCTTTCTTT

v_gene: TRBV18
j_gene: TRBJ2-7
d_gene: .
abundance: .
CDR3aa: CASSPGTHPEQYF
CDR3nt: TGTGCCAGCTCACCGGGCACACACCCCGAGCAGTACTTC

v_gene: TRBV7-9
j_gene: TRBJ1-2
d_gene: TRBD1
abundance: .
CDR3aa: CASSSSGQGGNGYTF
CDR3nt: TGTGCCAGCAGCTCGTCGGGACAGGGCGGCAATGGCTACACCTTC

v_gene: TRBV3-1/TRBV3-2
j_gene: TRBJ2-2
d_gene: TRBD2
abundance: once
CDR3aa: CASTSGGTGNTGELFF
CDR3nt: TGTGCCAGCACCTCGGGAGGAACCGGAAACACCGGGGAGCTGTTTTTT

v_gene: TRBV9
j_gene: TRBJ2-5
d_gene: TRBD2
abundance: medium-sized
CDR3aa: CASSVGDGGAVRTQYF
CDR3nt: TGTGCCAGCAGCGTAGGGGACGGGGGGGCTGTACGGACCCAGTACTTC

v_gene: TRBV28
j_gene: TRBJ1-6
d_gene: .
abundance: .
CDR3aa: CASSLSPMSPASPLHF
CDR3nt: TGTGCCAGCAGTTTATCCCCAATGAGCCCAGCGTCGCCCCTCCACTTT

v_gene: TRBV7-2
j_gene: TRBJ1-2
d_gene: .
abundance: .
CDR3aa: CASSSYTANYGYTF
CDR3nt: TGTGCCAGCAGCTCCTACACAGCTAACTATGGCTACACCTTC

v_gene: TRBV25-1
j_gene: TRBJ2-7
d_gene: TRBD1
abundance: few
CDR3aa: CASSSGQGNHEQYF
CDR3nt: TGTGCCAGCAGTTCAGGACAGGGGAACCACGAGCAGTACTTC

v_gene: TRBV13
j_gene: TRBJ1-3
d_gene: .
abundance: .
CDR3aa: CASRTLQGPLNTIYF
CDR3nt: TGTGCCAGCAGGACCTTGCAGGGTCCCCTTAACACCATATATTTT

v_gene: TRBV4-3
j_gene: TRBJ2-1
d_gene: TRBD2
abundance: once
CDR3aa: CASSQFLAGGDNEQFF
CDR3nt: TGCGCCAGCAGCCAATTCCTAGCGGGGGGGGACAATGAGCAGTTCTTC

v_gene: TRBV19
j_gene: TRBJ1-3
d_gene: TRBD1
abundance: .
CDR3aa: CASSIRPGTGRGTIYF
CDR3nt: TGTGCCAGTAGTATTCGCCCCGGGACAGGGCGAGGGACCATATATTTT

v_gene: TRBV12-3/TRBV12-4
j_gene: TRBJ1-5
d_gene: .
abundance: .
CDR3aa: CASSEREWQPQHF
CDR3nt: TGTGCCAGCAGCGAACGGGAGTGGCAGCCCCAGCATTTT

v_gene: TRBV19
j_gene: TRBJ1-2
d_gene: .
abundance: once
CDR3aa: CASSIGRVTNYGYTF
CDR3nt: TGTGCCAGTAGTATCGGGAGGGTGACTAACTATGGCTACACCTTC

v_gene: TRBV7-8
j_gene: TRBJ1-3
d_gene: .
abundance: .
CDR3aa: CASSPGVLSGNTIYF
CDR3nt: TGTGCCAGCAGCCCAGGGGTCCTCTCTGGAAACACCATATATTTT

v_gene: TRBV6-1
j_gene: TRBJ2-7
d_gene: .
abundance: .
CDR3aa: CASSSPQGSYEQYF
CDR3nt: TGTGCCAGCAGTTCCCCTCAGGGATCCTACGAGCAGTACTTC

v_gene: TRBV7-8
j_gene: TRBJ1-1
d_gene: .
abundance: .
CDR3aa: CASSRTGNTEAFF
CDR3nt: TGTGCCAGCAGCCGAACAGGGAACACTGAAGCTTTCTTT

v_gene: TRBV5-5
j_gene: TRBJ1-3
d_gene: .
abundance: .
CDR3aa: CASSLDQAVRGNTIYF
CDR3nt: TGTGCCAGCAGCTTGGATCAGGCCGTTCGTGGAAACACCATATATTTT

v_gene: TRBV28
j_gene: TRBJ1-4
d_gene: .
abundance: .
CDR3aa: CASHQGGAATNEKLFF
CDR3nt: TGTGCCAGCCATCAAGGCGGGGCCGCAACTAATGAAAAACTGTTTTTT

v_gene: TRBV5-1
j_gene: TRBJ1-6
d_gene: TRBD1
abundance: .
CDR3aa: CASSSSPPGQGNSPLHF
CDR3nt: TGTGCCAGCAGCTCCTCGCCCCCGGGACAGGGGAACTCACCCCTCCACTTT

v_gene: TRBV7-8
j_gene: TRBJ1-2
d_gene: .
abundance: .
CDR3aa: CASSFRQPNYGYTF
CDR3nt: TGTGCCAGCAGCTTTCGACAGCCCAACTATGGCTACACCTTC

v_gene: TRBV24-1
j_gene: TRBJ1-1
d_gene: .
abundance: .
CDR3aa: CATSDLRGTEAFF
CDR3nt: TGTGCCACCAGTGATTTGAGGGGCACTGAAGCTTTCTTT

v_gene: TRBV5-8
j_gene: TRBJ1-1
d_gene: .
abundance: .
CDR3aa: CASSPRGSGWGTEAFF
CDR3nt: TGTGCCAGCAGCCCCCGGGGGTCAGGTTGGGGGACTGAAGCTTTCTTT

v_gene: TRBV6-5
j_gene: TRBJ2-7
d_gene: .
abundance: .
CDR3aa: CASRRHETTFYEQYF
CDR3nt: TGTGCCAGCAGAAGACACGAAACCACTTTCTACGAGCAGTACTTC